One sample yielded the 17 T cell receptor beta chains listed below, sequenced in a study of cytotoxic CD8 clonotypes in ibrutinib-treated CLL. Clones were read by immunoSEQ multiplex PCR, and TCRdb kept only the in-frame ones, dropping some. Of roughly 50,000 clones in the sample, 57% were seen once. The specimen comprised PBMCs, sampled after 24 months of ibrutinib treatment. The receptors come from a human donor with chronic lymphocytic leukemia.

The chain combines TRBV5-1 with TRBJ2-3; 9 nucleotides align to TRBD2. Per germline, CDR1 SGHRS and CDR2 YFSETQ. V dropped 2 bases and J dropped 0; count of bases not matched to a gene: 7. The CDR3 extends over 17 amino acids. CDR3 amino acids: CASSFSGGDTSTDTQYF. In nucleotides, the CDR3 is TGCGCCAGCAGCTTTAGCGGGGGAGATACTAGCACAGATACGCAGTATTTT.

The chain joins TRBV4-2 to TRBJ2-1; 9 bases match TRBD2. The CDR3 sequence is 16 residues long. Per germline, CDR1 LGHNA and CDR2 YNFKEQ. The ends lost 3 bases at V and 2 bases at J; junction bases unmatched: 5. The CDR3 is CASSQPGLATYNEQFF. CDR3 DNA sequence: TGTGCCAGCAGCCAGCCAGGACTAGCGACCTACAATGAGCAGTTCTTC.

The J gene is TRBJ2-1, the V gene TRBV2, with D uncertain. V lost 1 base and J 5 bases, leaving 9 bases between the germline ends. Germline V gives CDR1 SNHLY, CDR2 FYNNEI. The CDR3 loop spans 14 amino acids. This chain's CDR3 is CASSEEGINNEQFF. The CDR3 DNA reads as TGTGCCAGCAGTGAAGAAGGTATTAACAATGAGCAGTTCTTC. Filled out from reference TRBV2 and TRBJ2-1, the complete variable domain reads EPEVTQTPSHQVTQMGQEVILRCVPISNHLYFYWYRQILGQKVEFLVSFYNNEISEKSEIFDDQFSVERPDGSNFTLKIRSTKLEDSAMYFCASSEEGINNEQFFGPGTRLTVL.

The V and J genes are TRBV5-1 and TRBJ1-5; D may be TRBD1 (6 bases). The V end lost 1 base, the J end lost 1 base, and 9 bases lay between the germline ends. Germline CDR1 SGHRS, CDR2 YFSETQ. This CDR3 spans 15 amino acids. The CDR3 spells CASSLTGMSNQPQHF. In DNA, the CDR3 is TGCGCCAGCAGCTTGACAGGGATGAGCAATCAGCCCCAGCATTTT.

V is TRBV2 and J is TRBJ2-7; 14 bases are a match to TRBD2. The germline V gene has CDR1 SNHLY and CDR2 FYNNEI. With 1 base clipped from V and 7 bases from J, the junction kept 6 bases outside the gene matches. This CDR3 region has 16 residues. In DNA form, the CDR3 reads TGTGCCAGCAGTGAAGTGGGGACTAGCGGGGGTGCGGAGCAGTACTTC. Its protein is CASSEVGTSGGAEQYF.

In its sample, this clone was seen a few times. J is TRBJ1-1 and V is TRBV27; a possible D gene is TRBD1 (5 bases). The CDR3 is 14 residues long. V dropped 3 bases and J dropped 1 base, with 9 bases sitting between them. CDR1 and CDR2 (germline): MNHEY, SMNVEV (reference sequence). The CDR3 DNA follows: TGTGCCAGCAGTTTTAGCGGGGGGAACACTGAAGCTTTCTTT. Amino acids: CASSFSGGNTEAFF.

At least ten counts were recorded for this clone. The gene calls are TRBV4-1 and TRBJ2-2; D may match TRBD1 or TRBD2 (5 bases each). The CDR3 loop spans 21 amino acids. CDR1 is MGHRA and CDR2 is YSYEKL in the germline V gene. Trimming pared 2 bases from V and 0 bases from J, leaving 25 bases between. The CDR3 coding sequence is TGCGCCAGCAGCCAAACTATACCCAATGAGGTCGGGGCGGCGAACACCGGGGAGCTGTTTTTT. It encodes CASSQTIPNEVGAANTGELFF.

This clone turned up a few times. This chain links TRBV28 with TRBJ1-5, with a possible D match to TRBD1 (5 bases). The germline V and J ends were trimmed by 4 bases and 7 bases, with 14 bases remaining between them. Per the germline V gene, CDR1 is MDHEN and CDR2 is SYDVKM. This CDR3 is 14 amino acids long. In nucleotides, the CDR3 is TGTGCCAGCAGTTCGGGGACCGGGGTACAGCCCCAGCATTTT. As protein: CASSSGTGVQPQHF.

This rearrangement joins TRBV5-4 to TRBJ1-1, with 11 bases lining up with TRBD1. CDR1 is SGHNT and CDR2 is YYREEE in the germline V gene (reference sequence). V lost 0 bases, J lost 3 bases, and 1 base stayed unmatched. The CDR3 loop spans 15 amino acids. The CDR3 region has the DNA TGTGCCAGCAGCTTGGGGACAGGGGGCCACACTGAAGCTTTCTTT. Its protein product is CASSLGTGGHTEAFF.

This clone occurred many times. The chain recombines TRBV13 with TRBJ1-5; no firm D call. Germline CDR1 reads PRHDT; CDR2 reads FYEKMQ (reference sequence). V lost 3 bases and J lost 5, with 5 bases in between. This CDR3 comprises 12 residues. The CDR3 region is CASSFGDQPQHF. The CDR3 DNA reads TGTGCCAGCAGCTTTGGAGATCAGCCCCAGCATTTT.

The J gene is TRBJ2-7, the V gene TRBV25-1; D is unclear. Trimming left V 8 bases short and J 3 bases short, with 8 bases between. CDR3 length: 11 amino acids. Germline V gives CDR1 MGHDK, CDR2 SYGVNS. The CDR3 here is CASGTNYEQYF. CDR3 coding DNA: TGTGCCAGCGGAACGAACTACGAGCAGTACTTC.

Many counts were recorded for this clone. The genes are TRBV4-1 and TRBJ2-5, with TRBD1 matching over 9 bases. This CDR3 contains 13 residues. CDR1 and CDR2 (germline): MGHRA, YSYEKL. Trimming took 4 bases from V and 3 from J; bases not matched to a gene: 0. CDR3 DNA sequence: TGCGCCAGCAGCCGGGACAGGGAAGAGACCCAGTACTTC. Protein: CASSRDREETQYF.

This clone was seen more than once but under ten times. V and J are TRBV9 and TRBJ2-5; tentatively, D is TRBD1 (5 bases). Germline V CDR1 and CDR2: SGDLS, YYNGEE. The CDR3 is made up of 15 amino acids. The V end lost 4 bases, the J end lost 2 bases, and 15 bases lay between the germline ends. CDR3 nucleotide sequence: TGTGCCAGCAGCCCACCAGGGTCACCTCAAGAGACCCAGTACTTC. Its translation: CASSPPGSPQETQYF.

This clone was picked up a small number of times. The CDR3 region is CASSDGQLNTEAFF. As DNA, the CDR3 is TGCGCCAGCAGCGATGGACAGTTGAACACTGAAGCTTTCTTT. The chain employs TRBV4-1 and TRBJ1-1; a possible D gene is TRBD1 (6 bases). V lost 5 bases and J 0 bases, leaving 10 bases between the germline ends. The germline gives CDR1 MGHRA, CDR2 YSYEKL. This CDR3 region has 14 residues.

The CDR3 protein is CASGTSGGHSFYEQYF. Here the CDR3 DNA reads TGTGCCAGTGGTACTAGCGGGGGCCACTCATTTTACGAGCAGTACTTC. V usage is TRBV19 and J usage is TRBJ2-7; 11 bases align to TRBD2. Looked up from germline, CDR1 is LNHDA and CDR2 is SQIVND (reference sequence). The CDR3 totals 16 residues. Trimming took 8 bases from V and 4 from J; bases not matched to a gene: 13. Using reference TRBV19 and TRBJ2-7 for the parts outside the CDR3, the full variable domain is DGGITQSPKYLFRKEGQNVTLSCEQNLNHDAMYWYRQDPGQGLRLIYYSQIVNDFQKGDIAEGYSVSREKKESFPLTVTSAQKNPTAFYLCASGTSGGHSFYEQYFGPGTRLTVT.

J is TRBJ1-2 and V is TRBV6-5; D remains unclear. This CDR3 region has 13 residues. V lost 9 bases and J 5 bases, leaving 16 bases between the germline ends. Germline assignment: CDR1 MNHEY and CDR2 SVGAGI. CDR3 sequence: CASRLTTQYGYTF. In nucleotides, the CDR3 is TGTGCCAGTCGACTAACCACTCAGTATGGCTACACCTTC.

This clone was seen ten or more times. J is TRBJ2-2 and V is TRBV11-2; TRBD2 matches 11 bases. Unmatched junction bases numbered 1, after V lost 3 bases and J lost 4 bases. This CDR3 has 15 amino acids. Germline CDR1 reads SGHAT; CDR2 reads FQNNGV. The CDR3 DNA reads as TGTGCCAGCAGCTTTCTAGCGGGGGGCACCGGGGAGCTGTTTTTT. Encoded protein: CASSFLAGGTGELFF.